This TCR beta chain was obtained from a study of T cell repertoires in cytomegalovirus infection. Study-level information: Signatures in public TCR beta sequences pointed to both CMV infection and matching HLA type. Overall study findings and caveats: Public TCR beta family frequency separated CMV-and-HLA carriers, including in an independent cohort. Ex vivo, HLA-C-restricted CMV-specific TCR beta clonotypes prevailed over the rest of the response.

This clonotype was counted between two and nine times. The antigen is not known. This CDR3 comprises 16 residues. Trimming took 3 bases from V and 4 from J, leaving 15 bases between them. TCRdb itself ran the reads through MiXCR, one entry per CDR3 protein. The sample consists of 650,000 to 850,000 distinct CDR3 sequences, almost 30% of them appearing once. The sample was cultured CD8+ T cells from PBMCs, taken from culture after CMV antigen stimulation. The origin of this receptor is a human donor in good health (CMV status not recorded). Some clones in this sample may be carry-over from other donors' samples. This chain links TRBV12-3 or TRBV12-4 with TRBJ2-2, with D perhaps TRBD2 (6 bases). The CDR3 bases are TGTGCCAGCAGTTTCGCCCCGGGGGTTGGCACCGGGGAGCTGTTTTTT. This encodes CASSFAPGVGTGELFF.